This T cell receptor (beta chain) originates from a study of cytomegalovirus exposure and HLA in healthy donors (dated by TCRdb to the late 2010s). With regard to the full study: According to a later analysis, the 120 or so validation repertoires were produced on the same platform as the approximately 620 repertoires of the first cohort. A separate validation cohort of more than 100 different subjects was used in addition to the roughly 720-subject first cohort. The aim of the study was to test whether cataloging public T cell receptors could identify signatures of past pathogen exposure. To predict cytomegalovirus infection status, the study brought together high-throughput TCR immunosequencing, statistical association of individual TCRs with disease status, and machine learning.

The CDR3, from cysteine to phenylalanine, totals 14 residues. Only the CDR3 part of the read is kept: 42 bases, read in frame from the first base. CDR1 and CDR2 were assigned from the germline V gene as LGHNA and YSLEER. V sheds 0 bases and J sheds 4 bases, leaving 10 bases between their ends. Separate from the roughly 700-subject first cohort, the validation cohort of some 130 subjects was the group to which the donors belonged. Receptor libraries were prepared by the immunoSEQ multiplex PCR assay. As for how the authors treated the data: A statistical classification framework was built for diagnosing cytomegalovirus status from the catalog of TCR beta chain sequences. The table was pulled from immuneACCESS by TCRdb, which kept in-frame rearrangements only. Such tables lose some clones; where checked, under half of the loss comes from unresolved V genes, and the rest has no known cause. The V and J calls and clone size are taken from that table; D and trimming were inferred from the DNA. The sample table shows tens of thousands of clones, and 80% to 90% are seen once. The top ten constitute 3% to 4% of the sample.

Study-wide conclusions, independent of this receptor: The study listed 150 to 200 TCR beta chains as associated with cytomegalovirus. In both the original and validation cohorts, the classifier was reported to diagnose cytomegalovirus status with high specificity and sensitivity. While some public TCRs were present in many individuals, most TCR sequences turned up only very rarely across donors. Of the cluster scores, roughly 93% were above 0 in a later analysis, which found that TCRs clustered in the first cohort also tended to co-occur in the 90 to 150 validation repertoires. The authors suggested that the approach could potentially be extended to other disease states and immunological phenotypes. A later analysis lacked HLA typing for the validation cohort, so it scored co-occurrence in that cohort across all 120 repertoires. In vitro tests confirmed that a few of the cytomegalovirus-associated TCR beta chains recognize cytomegalovirus antigens.

Comments on this clone: The antigen it binds to is not known. No clone much larger than this one lies a single base away; base qualities are absent.

This sequence was found in a young woman in good health and CMV-seropositive. Sequenced sample: PBMCs. This receptor chain uses TRBV4-3 and TRBJ2-7; the D gene is possibly TRBD2, with 5 bases matching. CDR3 region: CASSQDSGSYEQYF. The DNA sequence is as follows: TGCGCCAGCAGCCAAGATTCGGGAAGTTACGAGCAGTACTTC.